The next 9 T cell receptor beta chains were all read from a single sample in a study of shared clonotypes between healthy human individuals. Assay: immunoSEQ multiplex PCR; the TCRdb copy retains only in-frame clones and omits some. The repertoire holds over 850,000 clones, with 70% to 80% as singletons. The sample consisted of memory CD4+ T cells from PBMCs. Described subset: CD45RA-negative fraction. All receptors come from a man in his late teens or twenties in good health. Some clones in this sample may be carry-over from other donors' samples.

The chain combines TRBV6-5 with TRBJ2-3; TRBD1 might be the D (5 bases). Per germline, CDR1 MNHEY and CDR2 SVGAGI. Trimming shortened V by 7 bases and J by 2 bases, and 7 bases separated the two germline ends. CDR3 size: 12 residues. The CDR3 nucleotides are TGTGCCAGCACGGACAACACAGATACGCAGTATTTT. It translates to CASTDNTDTQYF.

The chain combines TRBV11-1 with TRBJ2-1; possibly TRBD1 for D (5 bases). The germline V gene has CDR1 SGHAT and CDR2 FQDESV (reference sequence). This CDR3 contains 14 residues. Trimming removed 3 bases at V and 10 bases at J, with 16 bases between. The CDR3 protein is CASSFGLGSGEQFF. The CDR3 region has the DNA TGTGCCAGCAGCTTTGGGCTAGGGTCAGGGGAGCAGTTCTTC.

This clone was detected once. The J gene is TRBJ2-7, the V gene TRBV19; 10 bases map to TRBD2. Germline assignment: CDR1 LNHDA and CDR2 SQIVND (reference sequence). CDR3 length: 15 amino acids. V shed 3 bases and J 3 bases; nucleotides not matched to a gene: 5. The CDR3, as DNA: TGTGCCAGTAGTATGGCGGCTAGCGGGAGCTACGAGCAGTACTTC. Translating it yields CASSMAASGSYEQYF.

This clone was seen a handful of times. The chain has TRBV7-2 and TRBJ2-7; the D gene could be TRBD1 or TRBD2 (6 bases each). Trimming stripped 7 bases from V and 3 bases from J, with 13 bases between. Germline assignment: CDR1 SGHTA and CDR2 FQGNSA. The CDR3 length is 13 residues. In DNA form, the CDR3 reads TGTGCCAGCACCCGGGGGCCTTTCTACGAGCAGTACTTC. This translates into CASTRGPFYEQYF.

This rearrangement joins TRBV27 to TRBJ2-7; no definite D call. In germline, CDR1 is MNHEY, CDR2 SMNVEV (reference sequence). This CDR3 is 11 amino acids long. V lost 4 bases and J lost 4, with 5 bases in between. CDR3: CASSYPYEQYF. CDR3 coding DNA: TGTGCCAGCAGTTATCCTTACGAGCAGTACTTC.

The rearrangement joins TRBV29-1 to TRBJ2-1; D not resolved. The CDR3 length is 14 residues. The germline CDR1 and CDR2 sequences are SQVTM and ANQGSEA. Trimming pared 4 bases from V and 4 bases from J, leaving 14 bases between. In DNA, the CDR3 is TGCAGCGTTGTTCGGCTGGAAATTTACAATGAGCAGTTCTTC. This sequence encodes CSVVRLEIYNEQFF.

The chain links TRBV6-6 to TRBJ1-2; TRBD1 matches 8 bases. The CDR3 extends over 14 amino acids. Germline CDR1 MNHNY, CDR2 SVGAGI (reference sequence). The junction had 10 bases not matched to a gene; V was cut back by 5 bases and J by 8 bases. DNA for the CDR3: TGTGCCAGCAGTCGCTCCGGGACAGGTGGCGGCTACACCTTC. Translation: CASSRSGTGGGYTF.

In regard to this clone: At one of its ends the junction is not consistent with the germline gene, which may arise from a read error. This chain uses TRBV14 with TRBJ2-7; a possible D gene is TRBD1 (6 bases). The CDR3 sequence is 15 residues long. From germline, CDR1 is SGHDN and CDR2 FVKESK. CDR3 in amino acids: CASSQGWATGREQYF. The CDR3, as DNA: TGTGCCAGCAGTCAAGGGTGGGCTACAGGGAGAGAGCAGTACTTC.

The rearrangement links TRBV5-6 to TRBJ2-7, with D perhaps being TRBD1 or TRBD2 (5 bases each). This CDR3 has 14 residues. With 4 bases removed from V and 2 bases from J, the gap between germline ends came to 13 bases. In germline, CDR1 is SGHDT, CDR2 YYEEEE. CDR3 sequence (DNA): TGTGCCAGCAGCATTAGACAGCGGACCTACGAGCAGTACTTC. Encoded protein: CASSIRQRTYEQYF.